The entry that follows covers one TCR beta chain sequence. Germline V CDR1 and CDR2: MNHEY, SVGAGI. The ends were cut back, 6 bases at V and 3 bases at J, with 17 bases in the middle. CDR3 size: 15 residues. The sample providers were healthy Caucasian people from Russia, aged roughly 6 to 90. Using a J-beta primer mix together with a sample-barcoded 5' primer, a second PCR was run for about 6 to 12 cycles. Tags on each cDNA molecule came from a template-switch adaptor with 12 random nucleotides. TCRdb reprocessed the 5' RACE reads via MiXCR and lists one record per CDR3 protein. The sample shows 540,000 or so distinct CDR3 sequences, 24% of them seen only once. The data are from a study of blood T cells in healthy people across ages. The sample was also linked to a second study, of T cells of mothers and their children.

This TCR was sampled from a boy aged 10-17 years in good health. The V gene is TRBV6-5, the J gene TRBJ1-2; D is uncertain. Source material: blood. CDR3 residues: CASRQSGFWDYGYTF. CDR3 nucleotide sequence: TGTGCCAGCAGACAATCAGGTTTCTGGGACTATGGCTACACCTTC.